Following are 29 T cell receptor beta chains from one sample sequenced in a study of blood T cell repertoires in COVID-19. Sequencing used immunoSEQ multiplex PCR; TCRdb keeps in-frame clones, though not all of them. Of about 87,000 clones in the sample, 70% to 85% were seen once. Sequenced sample: peripheral blood. These receptors were taken from a woman in her forties or fifties with acute or convalescent COVID-19.

This chain uses TRBV11-2 with TRBJ1-2, with 9 positions matching TRBD1. Germline V gene lookup returns CDR1 SGHAT and CDR2 FQNNGV. This CDR3 spans 15 amino acids. The V segment lost 0 bases and the J segment 6 bases; nucleotides outside the gene matches: 5. The CDR3 region has the DNA TGTGCCAGCAGCTTAGAGGACAGGGGATTCGATGGCTACACCTTC. Residues: CASSLEDRGFDGYTF.

This sequence joins TRBV6-5 and TRBJ1-3; TRBD1 matches 7 bases. Germline loops: CDR1 MNHEY, CDR2 SVGAGI. The V and J ends lost 8 bases and 7 bases, in that order; junction bases with no gene match: 11. The CDR3 has 14 amino acids. Written as DNA, the CDR3 is TGTGCCAGCGTACCCGGGACAGCAAGTAACACCATATATTTT. Translation: CASVPGTASNTIYF.

The CDR3: CASSPKAVGREQPQHF. In nucleotides, the CDR3 is TGTGCCAGCAGCCCTAAGGCAGTGGGTCGGGAACAGCCCCAGCATTTT. The J gene is TRBJ1-5, the V gene TRBV7-2; D unclear. CDR3 length: 16 amino acids. Germline V CDR1 and CDR2: SGHTA, FQGNSA. The V end lost 5 bases, the J end lost 7 bases, and 21 bases lay between the germline ends. Variable domain in full (rest from reference TRBV7-2 and TRBJ1-5): GAGVSQSPSNKVTEKGKDVELRCDPISGHTALYWYRQSLGQGLEFLIYFQGNSAPDKSGLPSDRFSAERTGGSVSTLTIQRTQQEDSAVYLCASSPKAVGREQPQHFGDGTRLSIL.

The chain is built from TRBV3-1 (or the pseudogene TRBV3-2) and TRBJ1-2, with D uncertain. Germline V gene sequence: CDR1 LGHDT, CDR2 YNNKEL (reference sequence). V was trimmed by 0 bases and J by 4 bases, leaving 6 bases between them. The CDR3 has 13 amino acids. CDR3 coding DNA: TGTGCCAGCAGCCAAGATTTAGCCTATGGCTACACCTTC. Residues: CASSQDLAYGYTF.

The V and J genes are TRBV6-5 and TRBJ2-6; D uncertain. CDR1 and CDR2 from the germline V gene are MNHEY and SVGAGI. V was pared by 7 bases and J by 0 bases, with 4 bases between. This CDR3 region has 13 residues. CDR3: CASILSGANVLTF. The CDR3 nucleotides read TGTGCCAGCATCCTCTCTGGGGCCAACGTCCTGACTTTC.

This chain connects TRBV24-1 to TRBJ2-7; no reliable D call. The CDR3 has 13 amino acids. Germline V gene sequence: CDR1 KGHDR, CDR2 SFDVKD. V gave up 4 bases and J gave up 4 bases, with 10 bases separating them. The CDR3 region is CATSDLNSYEQYF. The CDR3 DNA reads as TGTGCCACCAGTGACCTTAACAGTTACGAGCAGTACTTC.

This chain links TRBV11-3 with TRBJ2-7; 7 bases are shared with TRBD1. This CDR3 spans 15 amino acids. From germline, CDR1 is SGHNT and CDR2 YENEEA. V dropped 6 bases and J dropped 4; count of bases not matched to a gene: 12. DNA for the CDR3: TGTGCCAGCAGTCCAGGACAGGCTCACTTTTACGAGCAGTACTTC. Translation: CASSPGQAHFYEQYF. Filled out from reference TRBV11-3 and TRBJ2-7, the complete variable domain reads EAGVVQSPRYKIIEKKQPVAFWCNPISGHNTLYWYLQNLGQGPELLIRYENEEAVDDSQLPKDRFSAERLKGVDSTLKIQPAELGDSAVYLCASSPGQAHFYEQYFGPGTRLTVT.

The chain uses TRBV7-2 and TRBJ1-5, with a tentative D call TRBD1 (6 bases). The CDR3 has 15 amino acids. Germline CDR1 SGHTA, CDR2 FQGNSA. The V and J ends lost 3 bases and 1 base respectively, with 10 bases between them. CDR3 DNA sequence: TGTGCCAGCAGCTTTGGACAGTGGAGCAATCAGCCCCAGCATTTT. It encodes CASSFGQWSNQPQHF.

This rearrangement joins TRBV6-5 to TRBJ2-2; tentative D call: TRBD2 (5 bases). Trimming cost V 7 bases and J 4 bases, with 10 bases left between them. This CDR3 contains 13 residues. Germline V gene data show CDR1 as MNHEY and CDR2 as SVGAGI. DNA of the CDR3: TGTGCCAGCACAGCGGTACCCACCGGGGAGCTGTTTTTT. Residues: CASTAVPTGELFF.

This chain links TRBV4-1 with TRBJ2-1; no firm D call. This CDR3 has 12 residues. Germline V gene data show CDR1 as MGHRA and CDR2 as YSYEKL. Deletions cut 1 base from V and 12 bases from J, with 10 bases between. The CDR3 region is CASSQGASGQFF. CDR3 bases: TGCGCCAGCAGCCAAGGGGCATCAGGGCAGTTCTTC.

This clone appeared a few times. The V call is TRBV19, the J call TRBJ1-2; 9 nucleotides agree with TRBD1. This CDR3 has 13 residues. V dropped 5 bases and J dropped 10; count of bases not matched to a gene: 8. Germline-derived CDR1 and CDR2 are LNHDA and SQIVND (reference sequence). DNA for the CDR3: TGTGCCAGTAGTCCTTCGGGACAGGGATTCTACACCTTC. It is translated as CASSPSGQGFYTF.

The rearrangement joins TRBV2 to TRBJ1-6; D not certain. CDR1 SNHLY and CDR2 FYNNEI come from the germline V gene. Trimming removed 7 bases at V and 0 bases at J, with 10 bases between. CDR3 length: 15 residues. The CDR3: CASNRESSYNSPLHF. In DNA, the CDR3 is TGTGCCAGCAATCGGGAGAGCTCCTATAATTCACCCCTCCACTTT.

The chain links TRBV27 to TRBJ2-3; TRBD1 aligns across 11 bases. From germline, CDR1 is MNHEY and CDR2 SMNVEV (reference sequence). V shed 7 bases, J shed 5 bases, and the junction held 11 bases outside the gene matches. CDR3 size: 16 residues. CDR3 residues: CASTRGTGGIGDTQYF. The CDR3 nucleotides read TGTGCCAGCACCCGGGGGACAGGGGGAATTGGAGATACGCAGTATTTT.

This rearrangement joins TRBV15 to TRBJ2-2, with TRBD1 identical over 10 bases. The CDR3 is 14 residues long. Per germline, CDR1 LNHNV and CDR2 YYDKDF (reference sequence). Trimming cost V 9 bases and J 5 bases; bases outside gene matches: 6. The CDR3 bases are TGTGCCACTCGTCCGGACAGGGGGACCGGGGAGCTGTTTTTT. Translation: CATRPDRGTGELFF.

This chain joins TRBV5-4 and TRBJ2-5, with unresolved D. CDR1 SGHNT and CDR2 YYREEE come from the germline V gene (reference sequence). CDR3 length: 14 amino acids. V shed 9 bases and J shed 1 base, with 16 bases lying between them. The CDR3 region has the DNA TGTGCCACCCATGGGCCCAATCCCCAAGAGACCCAGTACTTC. Its protein product is CATHGPNPQETQYF.

This chain uses TRBV15 with TRBJ2-5; 13 positions agree with TRBD2. This CDR3 spans 15 amino acids. The germline V gene encodes CDR1 LNHNV and CDR2 YYDKDF (reference sequence). After removal of 5 bases from V and 5 bases from J, the junction contained 5 bases not matched to a gene. This CDR3 is CATSETSGGPETQYF. The CDR3 DNA reads TGTGCCACCAGCGAGACTAGCGGGGGGCCCGAGACCCAGTACTTC. Supplemented by reference TRBV15 and TRBJ2-5, the full variable domain reads DAMVIQNPRYQVTQFGKPVTLSCSQTLNHNVMYWYQQKSSQAPKLLFHYYDKDFNNEADTPDNFQSRRPNTSFCFLDIRSPGLGDTAMYLCATSETSGGPETQYFGPGTRLLVL.

The chain recombines TRBV15 with TRBJ2-5, with D possibly TRBD2 on 5 matching bases. The CDR3 runs to 15 residues. CDR1 and CDR2 (germline): LNHNV, YYDKDF (reference sequence). V lost 2 bases, J lost 4 bases, and 14 bases lay in between. The CDR3 here is CATSRFVEAGETQYF. In nucleotides, the CDR3 is TGTGCCACCAGCAGATTTGTCGAGGCGGGAGAGACCCAGTACTTC.

The V gene is TRBV27, the J gene TRBJ2-7, with a tentative D call TRBD1 (5 bases). The V gene lost 2 bases and the J gene lost 7 bases, with 12 bases spanning the gap. CDR3 size: 13 residues. Germline V gene data show CDR1 as MNHEY and CDR2 as SMNVEV (reference sequence). Written as DNA, the CDR3 is TGTGCCAGCAGTTTAAGGGGCGGCGGAGAGCAGTACTTC. This encodes CASSLRGGGEQYF.

Only a few counts were recorded for this clone. The V and J genes are TRBV6-1 and TRBJ1-1, with a possible D match to TRBD1 (5 bases). The CDR3 is made up of 14 amino acids. Per the germline V gene, CDR1 is MNHNS and CDR2 is SASEGT. V was trimmed by 1 base and J by 4 bases, leaving 10 bases between them. CDR3 in amino acids: CASSEEGWGTEAFF. In nucleotides, the CDR3 is TGTGCCAGCAGTGAAGAGGGGTGGGGCACTGAAGCTTTCTTT.

The CDR3: CASSQRLQGADEQYF. In nucleotides, the CDR3 is TGCGCCAGCAGCCAACGATTACAGGGGGCCGACGAGCAGTACTTC. The rearrangement uses TRBV4-3 and TRBJ2-7; 9 bases line up with TRBD1. The CDR3 contains 15 residues. V lost 2 bases to trimming and J lost 5 bases; unmatched junction nucleotides: 7. The V gene's germline CDR1 is LGHNA and CDR2 YSLEER.

The genes are TRBV7-2 and TRBJ1-4; 8 nucleotides line up with TRBD1. CDR1 and CDR2 from the germline V gene are SGHTA and FQGNSA. V dropped 4 bases and J dropped 8; count of bases not matched to a gene: 9. There are 15 residues in the CDR3. The CDR3 region has the DNA TGTGCCAGCAGCTCCCGGACAGGGTTGGGGGAAAAACTGTTTTTT. It is translated as CASSSRTGLGEKLFF.

The V gene is TRBV7-9, the J gene TRBJ1-3, with D possibly TRBD1 on 6 matching bases. The CDR3 spans 17 residues. V was trimmed by 5 bases and J by 2 bases, leaving 19 bases between them. CDR1 SEHNR and CDR2 FQNEAQ come from the germline V gene (reference sequence). The CDR3 DNA is TGTGCCAGCAGCCATCCCACAGGGCTAACGGCTGGAAACACCATATATTTT. The encoded protein is CASSHPTGLTAGNTIYF.

This chain links TRBV6-5 with TRBJ1-1; 8 positions agree with TRBD1. CDR3 length: 14 residues. Germline V gene data show CDR1 as MNHEY and CDR2 as SVGAGI. The V segment lost 5 bases and the J segment 5 bases; nucleotides outside the gene matches: 7. In nucleotides, the CDR3 is TGTGCCAGCAGTCGGGACAGGAAAGTTACTGAAGCTTTCTTT. Translation gives CASSRDRKVTEAFF.

The chain carries TRBV7-9 and TRBJ1-1; D possibly corresponds to TRBD1 (5 bases). From germline, CDR1 is SEHNR and CDR2 FQNEAQ (reference sequence). This CDR3 is built from 16 residues. V lost 5 bases, J lost 2 bases, and 18 bases lay in between. CDR3 nucleotide sequence: TGTGCCAGCAGCCCGCATGGGGGGGGAGGTAACACTGAAGCTTTCTTT. Protein product: CASSPHGGGGNTEAFF.

This clone has only one observation. The V gene is TRBV6-1, the J gene TRBJ1-3, with unresolved D. The CDR3 contains 15 residues. Trimming took 1 base from V and 0 from J, leaving 7 bases between them. The germline gives CDR1 MNHNS, CDR2 SASEGT. The CDR3 sequence is CASSEGPSSGNTIYF. Here the CDR3 DNA reads TGTGCCAGCAGTGAAGGTCCGAGCTCTGGAAACACCATATATTTT.

This clone has just a few counts. The J gene is TRBJ2-2, the V gene TRBV6-4; TRBD2 matches at 9 bases. After removal of 0 bases from V and 1 base from J, the junction contained 0 bases not matched to a gene. The CDR3 consists of 16 residues. The V gene's germline CDR1 is MRHNA and CDR2 SNTAGT. This CDR3 is CASSDSSGGNTGELFF. CDR3 coding DNA: TGTGCCAGCAGTGACTCTAGCGGGGGGAACACCGGGGAGCTGTTTTTT.

The genes are TRBV5-4 and TRBJ2-5, with 7 bases identical to TRBD2. J lost 5 bases, V lost 2 bases, and 3 bases had no gene match. The CDR3 is 13 amino acids. Germline V gene sequence: CDR1 SGHNT, CDR2 YYREEE (reference sequence). The CDR3 sequence is CASSFAGGETQYF. The CDR3 coding sequence is TGTGCCAGCAGCTTCGCCGGGGGGGAGACCCAGTACTTC.

The rearrangement joins TRBV7-8 to TRBJ1-5, with 7 bases that match TRBD1. V gave up 0 bases and J gave up 6 bases; unmatched junction bases: 2. Germline V CDR1 and CDR2: SGHVS, FQNEAQ. The CDR3 spans 14 residues. The CDR3 coding sequence is TGTGCCAGCAGCTTAGCAGGGGGCAGTCAGCCCCAGCATTTT. Protein product: CASSLAGGSQPQHF.

For the CDR3, the DNA is TGCGCCAGCAGCTTGGGGCAGGGTGCCGCTTCCACCATATATTTT. Translation: CASSLGQGAASTIYF. The rearrangement uses TRBV5-1 and TRBJ1-3; tentative D call: TRBD1 (5 bases). Per the germline V gene, CDR1 is SGHRS and CDR2 is YFSETQ. The CDR3 sequence is 15 residues long. Deletions cut 0 bases from V and 9 bases from J, with 16 bases between.